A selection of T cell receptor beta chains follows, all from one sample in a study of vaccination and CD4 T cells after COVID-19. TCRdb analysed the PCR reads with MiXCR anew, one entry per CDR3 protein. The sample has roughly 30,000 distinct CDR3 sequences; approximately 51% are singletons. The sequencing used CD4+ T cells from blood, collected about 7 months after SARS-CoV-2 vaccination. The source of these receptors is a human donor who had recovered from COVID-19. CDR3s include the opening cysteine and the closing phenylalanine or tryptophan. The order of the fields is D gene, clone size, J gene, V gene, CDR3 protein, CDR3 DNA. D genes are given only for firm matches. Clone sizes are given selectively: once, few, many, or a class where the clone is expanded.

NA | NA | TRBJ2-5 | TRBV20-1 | CSAAPSQGAAGETQYF | TGCAGTGCCGCGCCCTCCCAAGGAGCGGCCGGGGAGACCCAGTACTTC
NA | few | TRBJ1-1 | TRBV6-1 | CASSAILQGMNTEAFF | TGTGCCAGCAGTGCCATCCTCCAGGGCATGAACACTGAAGCTTTCTTT
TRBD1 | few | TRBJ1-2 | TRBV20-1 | CSASRTGEANYGYTF | TGCAGTGCTAGCAGGACAGGGGAAGCTAACTATGGCTACACCTTC
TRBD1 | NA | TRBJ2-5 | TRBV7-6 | CASSLADREVGETQYF | TGTGCCAGCAGCTTAGCGGACAGGGAGGTCGGGGAGACCCAGTACTTC
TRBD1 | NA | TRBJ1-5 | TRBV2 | CASGTGYNQPQHF | TGTGCCAGCGGGACAGGGTATAATCAGCCCCAGCATTTT
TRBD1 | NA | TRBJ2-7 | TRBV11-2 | CASSLGQGAGYEQYF | TGTGCCAGCAGCTTGGGACAGGGGGCAGGCTACGAGCAGTACTTC
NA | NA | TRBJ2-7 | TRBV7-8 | CASSLTYEQYF | TGTGCCAGCAGCTTAACCTACGAGCAGTACTTC
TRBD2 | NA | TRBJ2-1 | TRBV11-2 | CASSSGTSEQFF | TGTGCCAGCAGCTCCGGGACTAGTGAGCAGTTCTTC
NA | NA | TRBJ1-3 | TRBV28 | CATGGPAYGNTIYF | TGTGCCACAGGCGGGCCGGCCTATGGAAACACCATATATTTT
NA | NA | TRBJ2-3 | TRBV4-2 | CASSQVPGSSADTQYF | TGTGCCAGCAGCCAAGTTCCCGGGAGTAGTGCAGATACGCAGTATTTT
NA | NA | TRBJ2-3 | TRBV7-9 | CASSLVSGTDTQYF | TGTGCCAGCAGCTTAGTTAGCGGTACAGATACGCAGTATTTT
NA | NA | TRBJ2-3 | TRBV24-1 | CATSDLIRGQADTQYF | TGTGCCACCAGTGATTTGATCCGGGGGCAGGCAGATACGCAGTATTTT
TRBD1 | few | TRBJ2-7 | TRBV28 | CASISRDRVGEQYF | TGTGCCAGCATAAGCCGGGACAGGGTGGGTGAGCAGTACTTC
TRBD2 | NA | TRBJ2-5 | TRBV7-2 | CASSKIERDSRTSGPYQETQYF | TGTGCCAGCAGCAAAATCGAAAGGGACTCCCGGACTAGCGGGCCTTATCAAGAGACCCAGTACTTC
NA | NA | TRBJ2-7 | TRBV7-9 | CASSLSGGRWEFPYEQYF | TGTGCCAGCAGCTTATCCGGGGGGCGGTGGGAGTTCCCCTACGAGCAGTACTTC
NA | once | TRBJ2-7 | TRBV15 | CATSRGGGGPYEQYF | TGTGCCACCAGCAGAGGGGGTGGGGGGCCTTACGAGCAGTACTTC
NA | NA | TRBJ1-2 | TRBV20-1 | CSARPRAGNLNYGYTF | TGCAGTGCTAGACCTCGTGCGGGCAACCTTAACTATGGCTACACCTTC
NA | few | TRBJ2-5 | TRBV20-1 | CSAGDDGGTGETQYF | TGCAGTGCGGGGGACGACGGAGGGACTGGGGAGACCCAGTACTTC
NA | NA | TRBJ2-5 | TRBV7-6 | CASSQTQQETQYF | TGTGCCAGCAGCCAAACCCAGCAAGAGACCCAGTACTTC
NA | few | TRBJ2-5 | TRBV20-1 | CSARDPTGAPEETQYF | TGCAGTGCTAGAGATCCTACAGGAGCCCCCGAAGAGACCCAGTACTTC
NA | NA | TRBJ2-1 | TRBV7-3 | CASSSFGPNNEQFF | TGTGCCAGCAGCTCCTTCGGGCCTAACAATGAGCAGTTCTTC
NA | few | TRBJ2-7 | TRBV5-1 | CASSPEGHGEQYF | TGCGCCAGCAGCCCGGAGGGCCACGGCGAGCAGTACTTC
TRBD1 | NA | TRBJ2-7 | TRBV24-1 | CATSDRRTGNPYEQYF | TGTGCCACCAGTGACCGCCGGACAGGGAACCCCTACGAGCAGTACTTC
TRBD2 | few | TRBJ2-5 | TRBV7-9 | CASSSKTLLAGLQETQYF | TGTGCCAGCAGCTCCAAGACACTACTAGCGGGACTCCAAGAGACCCAGTACTTC
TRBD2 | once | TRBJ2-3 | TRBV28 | CASSFPGSGIGDTQYF | TGTGCCAGCAGTTTCCCAGGTAGCGGGATCGGAGATACGCAGTATTTT
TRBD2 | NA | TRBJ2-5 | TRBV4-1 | CASSQDYRRASGRETQYF | TGCGCCAGCAGCCAAGATTATCGGAGGGCTAGCGGGAGAGAGACCCAGTACTTC
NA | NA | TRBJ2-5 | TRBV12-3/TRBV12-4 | CASSLPGKETQYF | TGTGCCAGCAGTTTACCAGGGAAAGAGACCCAGTACTTC
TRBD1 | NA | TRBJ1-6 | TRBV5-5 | CASSSQGDSPLHF | TGTGCCAGCAGCTCGCAGGGGGATTCACCCCTCCACTTT
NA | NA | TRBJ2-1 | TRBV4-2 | CASSQTPRNEQFF | TGTGCCAGCAGCCAGACCCCCAGAAATGAGCAGTTCTTC
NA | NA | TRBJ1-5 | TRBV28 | CASSLARGGNQPQHF | TGTGCCAGCAGTTTGGCACGGGGCGGCAATCAGCCCCAGCATTTT
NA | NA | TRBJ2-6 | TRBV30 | CAWRAQGLSGANVLTF | TGTGCCTGGAGGGCGCAGGGGCTCTCTGGGGCCAACGTCCTGACTTTC
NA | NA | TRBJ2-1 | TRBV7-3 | CASSPSPVNEQFF | TGTGCCAGCAGCCCAAGTCCTGTGAATGAGCAGTTCTTC
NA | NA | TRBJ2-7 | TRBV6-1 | CASHPGNSYEQYF | TGTGCCAGCCATCCGGGGAACTCCTACGAGCAGTACTTC
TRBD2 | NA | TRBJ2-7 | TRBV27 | CASSLGTSGPEQYF | TGTGCCAGCAGTCTGGGGACTAGCGGGCCCGAGCAGTACTTC
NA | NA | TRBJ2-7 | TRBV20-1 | CSARDQGYEQYF | TGCAGTGCTAGAGATCAGGGGTACGAGCAGTACTTC
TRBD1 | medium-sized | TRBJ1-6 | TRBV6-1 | CASSSPPGQGAYSPLHF | TGTGCCAGCAGTAGCCCCCCCGGACAGGGGGCTTATTCACCCCTCCACTTT
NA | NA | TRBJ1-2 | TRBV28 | CASSLSGTGYGYTF | TGTGCCAGCAGTTTGTCAGGGACGGGCTATGGCTACACCTTC
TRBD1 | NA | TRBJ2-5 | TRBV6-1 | CASRGQLYQETQYF | TGTGCCAGCAGGGGACAGCTGTACCAAGAGACCCAGTACTTC
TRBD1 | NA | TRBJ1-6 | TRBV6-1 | CASSARSDRRPYNSPLHF | TGTGCCAGCAGTGCCCGATCGGACAGGCGGCCCTATAATTCACCCCTCCACTTT
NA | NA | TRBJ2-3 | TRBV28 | CASRTAFSDTQYF | TGTGCCAGCCGAACGGCCTTTTCGGATACGCAGTATTTT
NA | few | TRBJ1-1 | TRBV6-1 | CASSGRANTEAFF | TGTGCCAGCAGTGGACGGGCGAACACTGAAGCTTTCTTT
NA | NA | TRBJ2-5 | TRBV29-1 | CSVSQETQYF | TGCAGCGTTTCCCAAGAGACCCAGTACTTC
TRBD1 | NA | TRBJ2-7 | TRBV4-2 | CASSQRTGVSYEQYF | TGTGCCAGCAGCCAACGGACAGGGGTCTCCTACGAGCAGTACTTC
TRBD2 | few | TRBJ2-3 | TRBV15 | CATSRDRVAGGDTQYF | TGTGCCACCAGCAGAGATAGGGTAGCGGGAGGAGATACGCAGTATTTT
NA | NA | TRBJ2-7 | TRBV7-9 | CASRPGQNSYEQYF | TGTGCCAGCAGACCCGGACAGAACTCCTACGAGCAGTACTTC
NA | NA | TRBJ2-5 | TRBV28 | CASSSGNRETQYF | TGTGCCAGCAGTTCAGGGAATCGAGAGACCCAGTACTTC
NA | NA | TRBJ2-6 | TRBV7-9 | CASSHPGSGANVLTF | TGTGCCAGCAGCCACCCGGGTTCGGGGGCCAACGTCCTGACTTTC
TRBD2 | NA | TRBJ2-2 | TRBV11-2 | CASSATSGSGELFF | TGTGCCAGCAGCGCGACTAGCGGGTCCGGGGAGCTGTTTTTT